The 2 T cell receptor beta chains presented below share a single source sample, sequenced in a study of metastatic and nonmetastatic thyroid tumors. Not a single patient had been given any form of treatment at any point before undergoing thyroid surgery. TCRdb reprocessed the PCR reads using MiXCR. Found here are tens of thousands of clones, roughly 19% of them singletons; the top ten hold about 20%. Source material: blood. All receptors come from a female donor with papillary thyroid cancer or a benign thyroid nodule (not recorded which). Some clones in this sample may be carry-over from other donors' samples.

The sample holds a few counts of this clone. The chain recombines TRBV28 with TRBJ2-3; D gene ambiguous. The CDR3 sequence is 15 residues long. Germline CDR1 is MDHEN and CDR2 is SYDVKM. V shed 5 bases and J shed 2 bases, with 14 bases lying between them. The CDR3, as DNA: TGTGCCAGCAGTCCTCCTTCGGGCCTCACAGATACGCAGTATTTT. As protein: CASSPPSGLTDTQYF.

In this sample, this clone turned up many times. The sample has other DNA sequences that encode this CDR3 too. The CDR3 nucleotides read TGTGCCAGCAGCCCTAATCAGGCGGGGAGAGATACGCAGTATTTT. Translation gives CASSPNQAGRDTQYF. The chain links TRBV5-4 to TRBJ2-3; the D gene is possibly TRBD2 (6 bases). Trimming cost V 4 bases and J 5 bases, with 17 bases left between them. There are 15 residues in the CDR3. Germline V gene lookup returns CDR1 SGHNT and CDR2 YYREEE (reference sequence).